This T cell receptor (beta chain) was captured in a study of blood T cells in healthy people across ages. Findings of the study overall: The study lacked donor CMV status, which possibly confounded expanded clonotype changes.

Using a J-beta primer mix together with a sample-barcoded 5' primer, a second PCR was run for roughly 6 to 11 cycles. TCRdb fed the 5' RACE reads into MiXCR, producing one record per CDR3 protein. The repertoire holds under 2,000,000 distinct CDR3 sequences, with about 49% as singletons. For this clonotype: Its specificity is not known.

Donors gave roughly 10 milliliters of peripheral blood apiece. The study isolated at least 6.5 million PBMCs from each sample. The source of this sequence is a woman between 35 and 50 years old in good health. Specimen: blood.

The CDR3 nucleotides read TGCAGTGCTAGAGATCCGGTGAGCCCCACAGATACGCAGTATTTT. Encoded protein: CSARDPVSPTDTQYF. The chain is built from TRBV20-1 and TRBJ2-3; D remains ambiguous. Germline-derived CDR1 and CDR2 are DFQATT and SNEGSKA (reference sequence). The CDR3 consists of 15 residues. V was shortened by 0 bases and J by 2 bases, with 12 bases between the two germline ends.